This TCR beta chain was identified during a study of T cells in Graves' hyperthyroidism and ophthalmopathy. Whole-study findings and limits: Ophthalmopathy was model-predicted a median roughly 6.2 months pre-onset. The blood repertoire included most of the expanded thyroid clonotypes above 0.001.

In its sample, this clonotype was seen a few times. Its antigen is as yet unknown. The CDR3 regions of TCR beta were amplified from RNA transcripts. The HTBI primer set served for first-round RT-PCR of the TCR CDR3. From the multiplex PCR reads, TCRdb called clonotypes with MiXCR, one entry per CDR3 protein. Found here are about 740,000 distinct CDR3 sequences, 14% of them singletons; the top ten hold about 9.4%. The origin of this receptor is a woman under 30 with Graves' hyperthyroidism. The sequenced material came from blood.

CDR3 in amino acids: CASSFLAGGPATGELFF. In DNA form, the CDR3 reads TGTGCCAGCAGCTTTCTAGCGGGAGGGCCGGCCACCGGGGAGCTGTTTTTT. The V call is TRBV5-4, the J call TRBJ2-2; 12 nucleotides agree with TRBD2. This CDR3 has 17 residues. Germline V gene data show CDR1 as SGHNT and CDR2 as YYREEE (reference sequence). The V and J ends lost 2 bases and 4 bases, in that order; junction bases with no gene match: 6.